This TCR beta chain comes out of a study of CD8 T cells in ankylosing spondylitis. General study findings and limits: Clones linked to disease were reported to show significant enrichment in matched ankylosing spondylitis synovial fluid.

Trimming shortened V by 2 bases and J by 0 bases, and 8 bases separated the two germline ends. The CDR3 totals 15 residues. Germline loops: CDR1 SGHRS, CDR2 YFSETQ. TCRdb reanalysed the 5' RACE reads using MiXCR and keeps one entry per CDR3 protein. Of around 25,000 distinct CDR3 sequences listed, 10% to 15% are singletons. A note on this clonotype: Its antigen is still unknown.

The chain joins TRBV5-1 to TRBJ2-2, with no clear D. What was sequenced was blood. The sequence was collected from a male donor with ankylosing spondylitis or in good health (not recorded which). This chain's CDR3 is CASSFYDTNTGELFF. In nucleotides, the CDR3 is TGCGCCAGCAGCTTTTATGACACGAACACCGGGGAGCTGTTTTTT. Variable domain in full (rest from reference TRBV5-1 and TRBJ2-2): KAGVTQTPRYLIKTRGQQVTLSCSPISGHRSVSWYQQTPGQGLQFLFEYFSETQRNKGNFPGRFSGRQFSNSRSEMNVSTLELGDSALYLCASSFYDTNTGELFFGEGSRLTVL.